This entry concerns a single T cell receptor beta chain. As originally analysed: Amplification of reference gene primers provided the estimated nucleated cell counts. Profiled with immunoSEQ multiplex PCR; TCRdb holds only in-frame clones, not every one. V and J calls and clone size are given by that table; D and trimming were obtained from the DNA. Here the sample spans a few hundred thousand clones, about 82% being singletons. The sample originates from a study of blood T cell repertoires in COVID-19. Looking at the study overall: Material from acute and convalescent COVID-19 was sourced from the United States, Italy and Spain. T cells, B-cell-depleted T cells, or PBMCs provided the cDNA or gDNA that served as material.

The CDR3 is 14 amino acids. J gave up 5 bases and V 0 bases, and 3 bases lay outside the gene matches. Germline values: CDR1 SNHLY, CDR2 FYNNEI. Specimen: peripheral blood. This chain links TRBV2 with TRBJ1-2, with 7 nucleotides matching TRBD1. The TCR comes from a woman of 80 years or more with acute or convalescent COVID-19. The CDR3: CASSEAGTVYGYTF. CDR3 coding DNA: TGTGCCAGCAGTGAAGCCGGGACAGTTTATGGCTACACCTTC.